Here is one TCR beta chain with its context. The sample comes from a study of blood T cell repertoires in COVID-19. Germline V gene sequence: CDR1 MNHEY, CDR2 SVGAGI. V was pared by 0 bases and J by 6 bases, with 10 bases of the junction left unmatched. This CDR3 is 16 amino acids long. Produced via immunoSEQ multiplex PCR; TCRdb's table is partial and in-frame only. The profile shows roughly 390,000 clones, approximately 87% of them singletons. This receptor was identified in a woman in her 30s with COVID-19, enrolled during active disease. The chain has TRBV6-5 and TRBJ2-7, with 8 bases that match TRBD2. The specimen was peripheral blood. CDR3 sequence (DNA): TGTGCCAGCAGTTACTCGACTGCGGGAGGTAAAATCGAGCAGTACTTC. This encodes CASSYSTAGGKIEQYF.